This T cell receptor (beta chain) is drawn from a study of T cell repertoires in cytomegalovirus infection. Whole-study context: Signatures in public TCR beta sequences pointed to both CMV infection and matching HLA type. General study points: It was HLA-C-restricted CMV-specific TCR beta clonotypes that dominated the response ex vivo. CMV carriers with the relevant HLA were identified by cumulative public TCR beta family frequency.

In this sample, this clonotype turned up many times. No antigen is known for it. Each CDR3 protein gets one entry after TCRdb re-called the reads with MiXCR. The table has over 450,000 distinct CDR3 sequences, about 11% seen once. The receptor's source is a human donor in good health (CMV status not recorded). Some clones in this sample may be carry-over from other donors' samples. The sample consisted of PBMCs.

Written as DNA, the CDR3 is TGTGCCAGCAGTCCAAGGACAGCTACCTATGGCTACACCTTC. Its translation is CASSPRTATYGYTF. The rearrangement joins TRBV28 to TRBJ1-2; tentatively, D is TRBD1 (6 bases). CDR3 length equals 14 residues. With 5 bases removed from V and 4 bases from J, the gap between germline ends came to 14 bases. Per germline, CDR1 MDHEN and CDR2 SYDVKM.